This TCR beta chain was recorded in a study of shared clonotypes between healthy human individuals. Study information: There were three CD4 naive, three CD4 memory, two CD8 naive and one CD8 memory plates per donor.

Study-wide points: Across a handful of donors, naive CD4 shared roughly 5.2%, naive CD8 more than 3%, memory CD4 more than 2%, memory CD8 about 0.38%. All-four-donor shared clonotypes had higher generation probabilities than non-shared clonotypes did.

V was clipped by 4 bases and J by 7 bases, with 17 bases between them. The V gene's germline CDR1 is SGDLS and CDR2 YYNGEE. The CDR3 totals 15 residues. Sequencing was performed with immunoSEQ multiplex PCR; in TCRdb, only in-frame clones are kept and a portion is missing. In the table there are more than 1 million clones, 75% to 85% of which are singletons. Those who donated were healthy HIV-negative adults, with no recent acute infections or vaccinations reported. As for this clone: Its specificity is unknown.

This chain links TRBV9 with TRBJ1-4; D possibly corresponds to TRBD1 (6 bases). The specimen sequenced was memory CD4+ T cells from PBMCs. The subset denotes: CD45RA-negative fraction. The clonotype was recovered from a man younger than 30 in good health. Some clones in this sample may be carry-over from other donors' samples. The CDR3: CASSIATGRGEKLFF. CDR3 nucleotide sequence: TGTGCCAGCAGCATCGCCACAGGGAGAGGTGAAAAACTGTTTTTT.